This T cell receptor beta chain is from a study of resident and recirculating memory T cells in vitiligo. Comment on this clone: The antigen is unknown.

Data came from immunoSEQ multiplex PCR; TCRdb stores just in-frame clones and leaves some out. The table has 40,000 to 50,000 clones, around 90% seen once. Stability required unchanged lesions during the previous 6 months. Study-level results: Clonality differed among vitiligo lesions, with no unique dominant clone.

This CDR3 spans 17 amino acids. Germline assignment: CDR1 SGHTA and CDR2 FQGNSA. V trimming: 1 base; J trimming: 6 bases; junction bases outside the gene matches: 14. The V gene is TRBV7-2, the J gene TRBJ1-2; 7 bases are shared with TRBD1. Sequencing was performed on blood. The receptor was derived from a male donor with vitiligo. The DNA of the CDR3 is TGTGCCAGCAGCTTAGTGGCCCCACAGGGGTTCTTTCATGGCTACACCTTC. Its translation is CASSLVAPQGFFHGYTF.